This T cell receptor (beta chain) was found in a study of blood T cell repertoires in COVID-19. Across the study: T cells, B-cell-depleted T cells, or PBMCs provided the cDNA or gDNA that served as material.

Looked up from germline, CDR1 is LGHDT and CDR2 is YNNKEL (reference sequence). Trimming at V came to 0 bases and at J to 2 bases, leaving 12 bases not matched to a gene. This CDR3 has 18 residues. Libraries were prepared by immunoSEQ multiplex PCR; TCRdb keeps only in-frame clonotypes and omits some of them. The table includes under 250,000 clones, around 90% detected once. Enrollment of patients from Seattle took place during active infection, with longitudinal follow-up. The clonotype comes from a man between 60 and 75 years old with COVID-19, enrolled during active disease. The chain combines TRBV3-1 (or the pseudogene TRBV3-2) with TRBJ1-2; 7 nucleotides align to TRBD1. The sequencing sample was made of peripheral blood. CDR3 protein: CASSQDMLTGAPNYGYTF. As DNA, the CDR3 is TGTGCCAGCAGCCAAGATATGCTAACAGGGGCGCCCAACTATGGCTACACCTTC.